Listed below are T cell receptor beta chains from one sample, sequenced in a study of blood T cell repertoires in COVID-19. The repertoire was sequenced with immunoSEQ multiplex PCR; TCRdb's copy has only in-frame clones and lacks some. This sample carries some 120,000 clones, 65% to 80% of them seen once, and the ten largest clones take approximately 0.79%. Sequenced: peripheral blood. The receptors stem from a human donor with acute or convalescent COVID-19. The donor label of this sample is uncertain. CDR3s include the opening cysteine and the closing phenylalanine or tryptophan. D genes are given only for firm matches. Clone sizes are given selectively: once, few, many, or a class where the clone is expanded.

j_gene,d_gene,abundance,v_gene,CDR3nt,CDR3aa
TRBJ1-1,.,.,TRBV7-9,TGTGCCAGCAGCTTAGTGAGGGGGGAGGGCACTGAAGCTTTCTTT,CASSLVRGEGTEAFF
TRBJ1-1,.,.,TRBV6-1,TGTGCCAGCAGTGAAGCCGGAAGGAGAATCACTGAAGCTTTCTTT,CASSEAGRRITEAFF
TRBJ2-6,.,few,TRBV21-1,TGTGCCAGCAATTTCCGGGACAGGTCCTCTGGGGCCAACGTCCTGACTTTC,CASNFRDRSSGANVLTF
TRBJ2-3,TRBD2,.,TRBV6-5,TGTGCCAGCACTAGCGGGGGCACAGATACGCAGTATTTT,CASTSGGTDTQYF
TRBJ2-4,.,.,TRBV12-3/TRBV12-4,TGTGCCAGCAGCTCCGGGGTAAACATTCAGTACTTC,CASSSGVNIQYF
TRBJ2-2,.,once,TRBV12-5,TGTGCTAGTGGTTTGCTTACAGGGTCGACCGGGGAGCTGTTTTTT,CASGLLTGSTGELFF
TRBJ2-1,.,.,TRBV2,TGTGCCAGCATTCGGGGTAAGCAGTTCTTC,CASIRGKQFF
TRBJ1-3,TRBD1,.,TRBV4-1,TGCGCCAGCAGCCCCCAAACAGGGGCTGGAAACACCATATATTTT,CASSPQTGAGNTIYF
TRBJ1-3,.,.,TRBV30,TGTGCCTGGAAGAGGAGTGGAAACACCATATATTTT,CAWKRSGNTIYF
TRBJ2-7,TRBD2,.,TRBV2,TGTGCCAGCAGTGAGGGAGGGGACCACTACGAGCAGTACTTC,CASSEGGDHYEQYF
TRBJ2-1,TRBD2,.,TRBV18,TGTGCCAGCTCGCCTTCTAGCGGGGGGGCATATGAGCAGTTCTTC,CASSPSSGGAYEQFF
TRBJ1-6,.,few,TRBV7-9,TGTGCCAGCAGCTTCTCTGGGGGGGGACTTTCACCCCTCCACTTT,CASSFSGGGLSPLHF
TRBJ1-2,TRBD1,.,TRBV14,TGTGCCAGCAGCCAGGGGGGCCCAGGGGGCAGTAACTATGGCTACACCTTC,CASSQGGPGGSNYGYTF
TRBJ2-3,.,once,TRBV2,TGTGCCAGCATGAGGGAAGATACGCAGTATTTT,CASMREDTQYF